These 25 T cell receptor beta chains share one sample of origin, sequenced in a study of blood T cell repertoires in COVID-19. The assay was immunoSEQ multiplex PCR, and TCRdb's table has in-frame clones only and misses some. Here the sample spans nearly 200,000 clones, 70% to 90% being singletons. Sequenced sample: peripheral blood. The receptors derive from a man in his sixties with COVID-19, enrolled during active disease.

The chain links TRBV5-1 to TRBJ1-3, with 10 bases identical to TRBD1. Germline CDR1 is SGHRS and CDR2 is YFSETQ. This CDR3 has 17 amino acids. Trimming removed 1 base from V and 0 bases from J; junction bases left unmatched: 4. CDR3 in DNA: TGCGCCAGCAGCTTGTCGACAGGGGGCTTCTCTGGAAACACCATATATTTT. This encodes CASSLSTGGFSGNTIYF.

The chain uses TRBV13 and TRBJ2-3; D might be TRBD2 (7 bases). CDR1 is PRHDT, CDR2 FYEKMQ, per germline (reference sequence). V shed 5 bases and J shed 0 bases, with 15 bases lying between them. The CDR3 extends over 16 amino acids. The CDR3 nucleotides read TGTGCCAGCAGCGCATGGGGGCGGGGGAGCACAGATACGCAGTATTTT. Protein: CASSAWGRGSTDTQYF.

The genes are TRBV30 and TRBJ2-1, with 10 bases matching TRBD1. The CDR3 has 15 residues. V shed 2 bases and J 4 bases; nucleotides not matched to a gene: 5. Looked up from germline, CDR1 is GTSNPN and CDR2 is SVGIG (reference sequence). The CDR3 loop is CAWSYGTGAYNEQFF. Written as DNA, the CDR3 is TGTGCCTGGAGTTATGGGACAGGGGCGTACAATGAGCAGTTCTTC.

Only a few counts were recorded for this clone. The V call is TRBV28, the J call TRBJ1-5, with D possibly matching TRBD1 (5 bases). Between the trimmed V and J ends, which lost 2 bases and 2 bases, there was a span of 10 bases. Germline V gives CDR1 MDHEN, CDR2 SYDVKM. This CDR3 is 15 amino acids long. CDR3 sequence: CASSLRQGGNQPQHF. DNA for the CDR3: TGTGCCAGCAGTTTACGGCAGGGCGGCAATCAGCCCCAGCATTTT.

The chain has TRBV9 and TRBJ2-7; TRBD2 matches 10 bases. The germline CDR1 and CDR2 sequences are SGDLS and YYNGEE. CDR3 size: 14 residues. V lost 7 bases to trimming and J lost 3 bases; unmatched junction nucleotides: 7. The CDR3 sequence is CASSRTSGLYEQYF. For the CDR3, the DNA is TGTGCCAGCTCACGGACTAGCGGCCTCTACGAGCAGTACTTC. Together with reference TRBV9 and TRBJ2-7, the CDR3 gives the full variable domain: DSGVTQTPKHLITATGQRVTLRCSPRSGDLSVYWYQQSLDQGLQFLIQYYNGEERAKGNILERFSAQQFPDLHSELNLSSLELGDSALYFCASSRTSGLYEQYFGPGTRLTVT.

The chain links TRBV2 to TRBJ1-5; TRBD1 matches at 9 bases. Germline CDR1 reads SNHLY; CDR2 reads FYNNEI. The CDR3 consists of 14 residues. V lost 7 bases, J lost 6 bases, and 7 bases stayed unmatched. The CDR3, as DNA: TGTGCCAGCACCGTACAGGGGGCAGCTCAGCCCCAGCATTTT. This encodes CASTVQGAAQPQHF. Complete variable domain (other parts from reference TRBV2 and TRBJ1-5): EPEVTQTPSHQVTQMGQEVILRCVPISNHLYFYWYRQILGQKVEFLVSFYNNEISEKSEIFDDQFSVERPDGSNFTLKIRSTKLEDSAMYFCASTVQGAAQPQHFGDGTRLSIL.

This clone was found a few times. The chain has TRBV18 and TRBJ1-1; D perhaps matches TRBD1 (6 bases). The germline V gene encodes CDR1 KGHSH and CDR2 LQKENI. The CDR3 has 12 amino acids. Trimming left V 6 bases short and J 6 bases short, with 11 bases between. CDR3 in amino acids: CASSQGQSEAFF. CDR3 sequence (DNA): TGTGCCAGCTCCCAGGGGCAGTCTGAAGCTTTCTTT. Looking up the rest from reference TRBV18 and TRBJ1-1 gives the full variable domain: NAGVMQNPRHLVRRRGQEARLRCSPMKGHSHVYWYRQLPEEGLKFMVYLQKENIIDESGMPKERFSAEFPKEGPSILRIQQVVRGDSAAYFCASSQGQSEAFFGQGTRLTVV.

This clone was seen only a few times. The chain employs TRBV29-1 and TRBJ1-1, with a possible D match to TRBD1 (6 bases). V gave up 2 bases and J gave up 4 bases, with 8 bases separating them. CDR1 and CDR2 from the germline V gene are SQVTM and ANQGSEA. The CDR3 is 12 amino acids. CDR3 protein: CSVEQGSTEAFF. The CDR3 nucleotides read TGCAGCGTTGAACAGGGGAGCACTGAAGCTTTCTTT.

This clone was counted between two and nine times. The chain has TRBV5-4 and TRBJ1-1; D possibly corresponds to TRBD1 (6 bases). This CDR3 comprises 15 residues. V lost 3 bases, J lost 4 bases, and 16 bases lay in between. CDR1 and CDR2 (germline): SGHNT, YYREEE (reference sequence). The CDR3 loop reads CASSSTGPRITEAFF. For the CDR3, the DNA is TGTGCCAGCAGCTCGACAGGACCTAGGATCACTGAAGCTTTCTTT.

The CDR3 nucleotides are TGTGCCAGCAGACCCGTCTCAGGGGGCTTGAAGCCCCAGCATTTT. Protein sequence: CASRPVSGGLKPQHF. The chain links TRBV27 to TRBJ1-5; the match to TRBD1 covers 8 bases. The V gene end was trimmed by 6 bases and the J gene end by 8 bases; junction bases not matched to a gene: 12. Per the germline V gene, CDR1 is MNHEY and CDR2 is SMNVEV (reference sequence). This CDR3 spans 15 amino acids.

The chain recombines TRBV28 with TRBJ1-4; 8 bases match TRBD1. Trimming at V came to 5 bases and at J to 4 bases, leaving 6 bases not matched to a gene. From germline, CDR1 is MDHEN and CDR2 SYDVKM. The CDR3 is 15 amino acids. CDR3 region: CASSPNRGYNEKLFF. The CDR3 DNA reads TGTGCCAGCAGTCCCAACAGGGGGTATAATGAAAAACTGTTTTTT.

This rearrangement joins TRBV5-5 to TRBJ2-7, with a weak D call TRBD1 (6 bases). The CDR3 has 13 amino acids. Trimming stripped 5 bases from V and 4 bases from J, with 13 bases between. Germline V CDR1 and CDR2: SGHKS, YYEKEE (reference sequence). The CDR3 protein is CASREQGTYEQYF. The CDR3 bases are TGTGCCAGCAGGGAACAGGGAACGTACGAGCAGTACTTC.

The CDR3 spells CASKDTQWADTQYF. CDR3 nucleotide sequence: TGTGCCAGCAAAGATACACAGTGGGCAGATACGCAGTATTTT. The rearrangement joins TRBV25-1 to TRBJ2-3; D uncertain. The CDR3 runs 14 residues. V lost 7 bases to trimming and J lost 4 bases, with 15 bases between them. Germline lookup yields CDR1 MGHDK and CDR2 SYGVNS.

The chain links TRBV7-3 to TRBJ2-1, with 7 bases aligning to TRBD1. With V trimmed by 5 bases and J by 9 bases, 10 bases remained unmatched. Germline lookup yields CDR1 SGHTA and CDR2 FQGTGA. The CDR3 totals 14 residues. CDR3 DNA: TGTGCCAGCAGCCGGGACAGAGTCTCGGCTGAGCAGTTCTTC. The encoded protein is CASSRDRVSAEQFF.

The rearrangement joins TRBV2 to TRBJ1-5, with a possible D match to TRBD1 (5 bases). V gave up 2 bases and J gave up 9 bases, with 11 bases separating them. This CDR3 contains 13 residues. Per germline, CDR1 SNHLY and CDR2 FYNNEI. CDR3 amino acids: CASSEQGIVPQHF. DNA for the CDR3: TGTGCCAGCAGTGAACAGGGCATTGTGCCCCAGCATTTT.

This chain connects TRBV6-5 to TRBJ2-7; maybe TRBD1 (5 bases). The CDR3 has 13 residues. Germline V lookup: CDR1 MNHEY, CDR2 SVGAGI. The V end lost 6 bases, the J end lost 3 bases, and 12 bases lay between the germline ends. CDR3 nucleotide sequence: TGTGCCAGCAGCAATCCAGGGTTCTACGAGCAGTACTTC. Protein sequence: CASSNPGFYEQYF.

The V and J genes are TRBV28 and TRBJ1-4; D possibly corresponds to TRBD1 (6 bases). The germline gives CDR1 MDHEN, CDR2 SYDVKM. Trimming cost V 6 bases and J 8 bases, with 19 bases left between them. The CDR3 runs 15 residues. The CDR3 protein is CASSQRQGYEEKLFF. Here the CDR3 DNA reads TGTGCCAGCAGCCAGAGGCAGGGGTATGAAGAAAAACTGTTTTTT. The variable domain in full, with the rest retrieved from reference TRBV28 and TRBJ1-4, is DVKVTQSSRYLVKRTGEKVFLECVQDMDHENMFWYRQDPGLGLRLIYFSYDVKMKEKGDIPEGYSVSREKKERFSLILESASTNQTSMYLCASSQRQGYEEKLFFGSGTQLSVL.

CDR3 nucleotides: TGTGCCAGCTCACCACCGAGCAGGGGATCTGGAAACACCATATATTTT. Its translation is CASSPPSRGSGNTIYF. The chain couples TRBV18 to TRBJ1-3; a possible D gene is TRBD1 (6 bases). CDR3 length: 16 amino acids. Germline-derived CDR1 and CDR2 are KGHSH and LQKENI. V shed 0 bases and J shed 1 base, with 10 bases lying between them.

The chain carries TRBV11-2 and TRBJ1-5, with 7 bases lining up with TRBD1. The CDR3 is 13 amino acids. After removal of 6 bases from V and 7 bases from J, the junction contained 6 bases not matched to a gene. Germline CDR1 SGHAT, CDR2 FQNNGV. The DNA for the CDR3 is TGTGCCAGCAGTCGCGACAGGGCACAGCCCCAGCATTTT. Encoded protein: CASSRDRAQPQHF.

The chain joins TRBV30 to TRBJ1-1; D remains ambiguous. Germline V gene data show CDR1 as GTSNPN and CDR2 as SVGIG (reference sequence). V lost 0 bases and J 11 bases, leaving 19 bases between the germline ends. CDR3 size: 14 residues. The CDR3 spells CAWSVTRVWSRAFF. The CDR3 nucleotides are TGTGCCTGGAGTGTGACGAGGGTGTGGAGTCGGGCTTTCTTT. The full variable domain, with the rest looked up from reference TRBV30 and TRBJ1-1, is SQTIHQWPATLVQPVGSPLSLECTVEGTSNPNLYWYRQAAGRGLQLLFYSVGIGQISSEVPQNLSASRPQDRQFILSSKKLLLSDSGFYLCAWSVTRVWSRAFFGQGTRLTVV.

The CDR3: CASSYSAGTVGNTIYF. The CDR3 bases are TGTGCCAGCAGTTACTCGGCCGGGACAGTTGGAAACACCATATATTTT. The rearrangement uses TRBV6-2 or TRBV6-3 and TRBJ1-3; 7 positions match TRBD1. V lost 0 bases, J lost 3 bases, and 5 bases stayed unmatched. This CDR3 comprises 16 residues. Germline values: CDR1 MNHEY, CDR2 SVGEGT.

The CDR3 loop reads CASSIDHRSSYEQYF. The CDR3 coding sequence is TGTGCCAGTAGTATAGATCACAGGAGCTCCTACGAGCAGTACTTC. This rearrangement joins TRBV19 to TRBJ2-7; perhaps TRBD1 as D (5 bases). CDR1 is LNHDA and CDR2 is SQIVND in the germline V gene (reference sequence). This CDR3 has 15 residues. V was pared by 0 bases and J by 0 bases, with 9 bases between. The full variable domain, with the rest looked up from reference TRBV19 and TRBJ2-7, is DGGITQSPKYLFRKEGQNVTLSCEQNLNHDAMYWYRQDPGQGLRLIYYSQIVNDFQKGDIAEGYSVSREKKESFPLTVTSAQKNPTAFYLCASSIDHRSSYEQYFGPGTRLTVT.

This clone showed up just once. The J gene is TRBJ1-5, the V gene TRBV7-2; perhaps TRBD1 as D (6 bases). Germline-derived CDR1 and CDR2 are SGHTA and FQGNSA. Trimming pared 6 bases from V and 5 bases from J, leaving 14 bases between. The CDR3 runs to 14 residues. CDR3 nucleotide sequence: TGTGCCAGCAGGCAGGGGAATAAGGATCAGCCCCAGCATTTT. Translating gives CASRQGNKDQPQHF.

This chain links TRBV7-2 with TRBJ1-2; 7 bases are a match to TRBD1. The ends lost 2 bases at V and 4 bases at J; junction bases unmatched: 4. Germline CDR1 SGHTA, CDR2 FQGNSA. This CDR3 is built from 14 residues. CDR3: CASSLSQGGYGYTF. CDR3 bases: TGTGCCAGCAGCTTATCGCAGGGGGGCTATGGCTACACCTTC.

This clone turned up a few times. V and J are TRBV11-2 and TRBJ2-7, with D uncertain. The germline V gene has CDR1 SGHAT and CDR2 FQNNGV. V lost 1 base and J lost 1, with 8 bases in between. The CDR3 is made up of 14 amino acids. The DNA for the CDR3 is TGTGCCAGCAGCTTAGTTCCTAGTTCCTACGAGCAGTACTTC. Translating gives CASSLVPSSYEQYF.